The 30 T cell receptor beta chains below all came from one sample that was sequenced in a study of T cells in Graves' hyperthyroidism and ophthalmopathy. What was amplified from RNA transcripts were TCR beta CDR3 regions. First-round RT-PCR targeting the TCR CDR3 was performed with the HTBI primer set. One entry per CDR3 protein, called by TCRdb with MiXCR from the multiplex PCR reads. The sample carries hundreds of thousands of distinct CDR3 sequences, 30% to 40% recorded once. The sequenced material came from blood. The receptors were sampled from a woman aged 40 to 49 with Graves' hyperthyroidism.

Notes on this clonotype: Mismatch with germline at one junction end may stem from a read error. CDR3 protein: CASSEEGVGNSPLHF. The CDR3 DNA reads as TGTGCCAGCAGTGAAGAGGGGGTGGGTAATTCACCCCTCCACTTT. The chain couples TRBV10-3 to TRBJ1-6, with D possibly matching TRBD1 (6 bases). The CDR3 is 15 amino acids. CDR1 is ENHRY and CDR2 is SYGVKD in the germline V gene.

The V gene is TRBV7-2, the J gene TRBJ2-7; perhaps D is TRBD1 or TRBD2 (5 bases each). The germline V and J ends were trimmed by 5 bases and 4 bases, with 9 bases remaining between them. Germline V gives CDR1 SGHTA, CDR2 FQGNSA. CDR3 size: 12 residues. The CDR3 nucleotides read TGTGCCAGCAGCACGGGACGGTACGAGCAGTACTTC. Residues: CASSTGRYEQYF.

To note about this clonotype: This clone may be a read error of a much larger clone one base away. This chain links TRBV20-1 with TRBJ1-2; D is ambiguous. The CDR3 has 15 residues. Germline CDR1 is DFQATT and CDR2 is SNEGSKA (reference sequence). The V gene lost 8 bases and the J gene lost 14 bases, with 33 bases spanning the gap. CDR3 amino acids: CSWIARVGRYGDETF. CDR3 sequence (DNA): TGCAGTTGGATAGCGCGCGTTGGGCGGTACGGCGATGAGACCTTC.

This clonotype was detected only a few times. The chain couples TRBV5-1 to TRBJ2-7; D uncertain. In germline, CDR1 is SGHRS, CDR2 YFSETQ. V was clipped by 4 bases and J by 1 base, with 15 bases between them. CDR3 size: 15 residues. The CDR3 bases are TGCGCCAGCAGCCCACCAGACACTCTTTCCTACGAGCAGTACTTC. This encodes CASSPPDTLSYEQYF.

The chain recombines TRBV5-1 with TRBJ1-2; 8 bases are a match to TRBD1. CDR3 length: 15 residues. CDR1 and CDR2 from the germline V gene are SGHRS and YFSETQ. V lost 4 bases, J lost 1 base, and 6 bases stayed unmatched. CDR3 nucleotides: TGCGCCAGCAGCCAGCTGACAGGGGATAACTATGGCTACACCTTC. Translated: CASSQLTGDNYGYTF.

This rearrangement joins TRBV7-9 to TRBJ1-1, with D perhaps matching TRBD1 (6 bases). The V end lost 6 bases, the J end lost 0 bases, and 20 bases lay between the germline ends. CDR3 length equals 17 residues. The germline V gene has CDR1 SEHNR and CDR2 FQNEAQ (reference sequence). The DNA of the CDR3 is TGTGCCAGCAGTTTACGAGGACAGTCGGCTATGAACACTGAAGCTTTCTTT. Protein: CASSLRGQSAMNTEAFF.

This clonotype appeared many times. J is TRBJ1-2 and V is TRBV7-9, with D maybe TRBD1 (5 bases). The length of the CDR3 is 13 residues. V shed 1 base and J shed 6 bases, with 9 bases lying between them. Germline V gene sequence: CDR1 SEHNR, CDR2 FQNEAQ (reference sequence). The CDR3 reads CASSLGREHGYTF. The CDR3 DNA sequence: TGTGCCAGCAGCTTAGGCAGGGAACATGGCTACACCTTC.

Comments on this clonotype: The CDR3 does not end in the conserved phenylalanine or tryptophan, so this is likely a read error. The gene calls are TRBV29-1 and TRBJ1-1; D uncertain. CDR3 length equals 12 residues. Germline V gives CDR1 SQVTM, CDR2 ANQGSEA. In nucleotides, the CDR3 is TGCAGCGGAGGACGGTTGAACGCTGAAGCTTTCCTT. It yields the protein CSGGRLNAEAFL.

This clonotype turned up a few times. The chain carries TRBV5-1 and TRBJ1-2; 8 bases fit TRBD1. Germline loops: CDR1 SGHRS, CDR2 YFSETQ. With V trimmed by 5 bases and J by 0 bases, 15 bases remained unmatched. The CDR3 is 18 residues long. CDR3 nucleotide sequence: TGCGCCAGCAGTCTCCGGACAGGGCCCGCACCAGCTAACTATGGCTACACCTTC. This gives the protein CASSLRTGPAPANYGYTF.

This clonotype came up many times. This chain connects TRBV6-5 to TRBJ1-1; D not certain. Germline V gives CDR1 MNHEY, CDR2 SVGAGI. The V end lost 2 bases, the J end lost 1 base, and 5 bases lay between the germline ends. This CDR3 comprises 13 residues. The CDR3 DNA reads TGTGCCAGCAGTTACGCGGAGAACACTGAAGCTTTCTTT. As protein: CASSYAENTEAFF.

The gene calls are TRBV2 and TRBJ2-5; 7 bases line up with TRBD2. The CDR3 spans 13 residues. Trimming removed 4 bases from V and 6 bases from J; junction bases left unmatched: 5. CDR1 SNHLY and CDR2 FYNNEI come from the germline V gene. Here the CDR3 reads CASSVGEGQTQYF. The CDR3, as DNA: TGTGCCAGCAGTGTCGGGGAGGGACAGACCCAGTACTTC.

The sample holds a few counts of this clonotype. The V call is TRBV4-3, the J call TRBJ1-1; TRBD1 aligns across 8 bases. V was clipped by 2 bases and J by 5 bases; unmatched bases: 7. CDR3 size: 15 residues. CDR1 is LGHNA and CDR2 is YSLEER in the germline V gene. This chain's CDR3 is CASSQYSGGGTEAFF. In DNA, the CDR3 is TGCGCCAGCAGCCAATACTCAGGGGGCGGGACTGAAGCTTTCTTT.

This clonotype was recorded at least ten times. The chain employs TRBV6-5 and TRBJ1-5; D is possibly TRBD1 (5 bases). The CDR3 runs to 15 residues. Germline V gene lookup returns CDR1 MNHEY and CDR2 SVGAGI. V was shortened by 6 bases and J by 1 base, with 13 bases between the two germline ends. The CDR3 DNA is TGTGCCAGCAGAGCGATCAGGGCGAGCAATCAGCCCCAGCATTTT. It is translated as CASRAIRASNQPQHF.

In its sample, this clonotype was seen once. Sequence at one end of the junction differs from germline and may be a read error. The rearrangement links TRBV20-1 to TRBJ2-2, with D perhaps TRBD1 (5 bases). Germline lookup yields CDR1 DFQATT and CDR2 SNEGSKA (reference sequence). This CDR3 has 15 amino acids. As DNA, the CDR3 is TGCAGTGCTGGAGAGGTTACAGGTGGTACCGGGGAGCTGTTTTTT. Translating gives CSAGEVTGGTGELFF.

The table lists this clonotype with a few counts. The rearrangement joins TRBV12-3 or TRBV12-4 to TRBJ1-3; D call uncertain. V gave up 3 bases and J gave up 6 bases, with 12 bases separating them. The CDR3 totals 14 residues. In DNA, the CDR3 is TGTGCCAGCAGTTTCTCTCTTACTGAAAACACCATATATTTT. It yields the protein CASSFSLTENTIYF.

In its sample, this clonotype was seen many times. The chain couples TRBV7-9 to TRBJ2-7; 9 bases are shared with TRBD2. With V trimmed by 3 bases and J by 4 bases, 1 base remained unmatched. In germline, CDR1 is SEHNR, CDR2 FQNEAQ (reference sequence). CDR3 length: 13 residues. CDR3 amino acids: CASSFSGGYEQYF. CDR3 DNA: TGTGCCAGCAGCTTTAGCGGGGGTTACGAGCAGTACTTC.

The chain employs TRBV11-2 and TRBJ1-1, with 7 bases aligning to TRBD1. V shed 8 bases and J 5 bases; nucleotides not matched to a gene: 11. The V gene's germline CDR1 is SGHAT and CDR2 FQNNGV. The CDR3 spans 14 residues. The CDR3 protein is CASAEGALRTEAFF. Written as DNA, the CDR3 is TGTGCCAGCGCTGAGGGGGCATTGAGGACTGAAGCTTTCTTT.

This clonotype was observed many times. The genes are TRBV14 and TRBJ1-2, with TRBD1 matching 9 bases. CDR1 is SGHDN and CDR2 is FVKESK in the germline V gene. With V trimmed by 2 bases and J by 8 bases, 9 bases remained unmatched. This CDR3 has 15 residues. CDR3 sequence: CASSQFGTGLFGYTF. As DNA, the CDR3 is TGTGCCAGCAGCCAATTTGGGACAGGGCTTTTCGGCTACACCTTC.

About this clonotype itself: A much larger clone is a single base away; this may be a read error. The chain is built from TRBV5-5 and TRBJ1-2; 7 positions agree with TRBD1. This CDR3 contains 15 residues. Germline CDR1 reads SGHKS; CDR2 reads YYEKEE (reference sequence). The CDR3 protein is CASSRTTGLNHGYTF. The CDR3 DNA sequence: TGTGCCAGCAGCCGAACGACAGGGCTTAACCATGGCTACACCTTC. Based on the CDR3 plus reference TRBV5-5 and TRBJ1-2, the full variable domain is DAGVTQSPTHLIKTRGQQVTLRCSPISGHKSVSWYQQVLGQGPQFIFQYYEKEERGRGNFPDRFSARQFPNYSSELNVNALLLGDSALYLCASSRTTGLNHGYTFGSGTRLTVV.

This clonotype was detected a few times. This chain uses TRBV12-3 or TRBV12-4 with TRBJ1-5; D unclear. CDR3 length: 14 residues. Trimming cost V 1 base and J 4 bases, with 8 bases left between them. The chain's CDR3 is CASSLGGRNQPQHF. DNA for the CDR3: TGTGCCAGCAGTTTAGGTGGGAGAAATCAGCCCCAGCATTTT.

Concerning this clonotype: Because it lacks the conserved phenylalanine or tryptophan at the end, this CDR3 is likely a read error. The rearrangement joins TRBV7-2 to TRBJ2-7; no clear D. Trimming left V 5 bases short and J 6 bases short, with 11 bases between. The germline gives CDR1 SGHTA, CDR2 FQGNSA. CDR3 length: 12 residues. CDR3 nucleotide sequence: TGTGCCAGCAGCCAAGCTACCGGCGAGCAGTACCTC. This sequence encodes CASSQATGEQYL.

This clonotype was counted ten times or more. The J gene is TRBJ2-2, the V gene TRBV29-1, with 8 bases that match TRBD1. From germline, CDR1 is SQVTM and CDR2 ANQGSEA. CDR3 length: 14 amino acids. V lost 4 bases and J lost 4; bases outside the gene matches: 5. The CDR3 DNA reads TGCAGCGTTGTAACAGGGGGTGCCACCGGGGAGCTGTTTTTT. This encodes CSVVTGGATGELFF.

This clonotype was found a few times. The chain uses TRBV9 and TRBJ1-6, with unresolved D. The CDR3 has 16 amino acids. In germline, CDR1 is SGDLS, CDR2 YYNGEE. Trimming cost V 4 bases and J 7 bases, with 18 bases left between them. CDR3 bases: TGTGCCAGCAGCCCGCGGGTCGATCCGGGAAATTCACCCCTCCACTTT. This encodes CASSPRVDPGNSPLHF.

This clonotype was recorded a few times. This chain connects TRBV6-5 to TRBJ2-5; a possible D gene is TRBD1 (5 bases). Germline loops: CDR1 MNHEY, CDR2 SVGAGI. This CDR3 contains 15 residues. The V end lost 0 bases, the J end lost 4 bases, and 12 bases lay between the germline ends. The CDR3 here is CASSYSGRVGETQYF. The CDR3 region has the DNA TGTGCCAGCAGTTACTCAGGCAGGGTTGGAGAGACCCAGTACTTC.

The rearrangement joins TRBV27 to TRBJ2-5; weak D call: TRBD2 (7 bases). Trimming shortened V by 3 bases and J by 5 bases, and 10 bases separated the two germline ends. The CDR3 is 13 amino acids. Germline CDR1 and CDR2: MNHEY and SMNVEV (reference sequence). The CDR3 is CASSLKGGETQYF. DNA for the CDR3: TGTGCCAGCAGTTTGAAGGGGGGGGAGACCCAGTACTTC.

This clonotype was picked up many times. CDR3 protein: CASSLVVLGWAKAFF. CDR3 coding DNA: TGTGCCAGCAGCTTAGTAGTTCTAGGATGGGCAAAAGCTTTCTTT. V and J are TRBV7-9 and TRBJ1-1; D unresolved. Per the germline V gene, CDR1 is SEHNR and CDR2 is FQNEAQ (reference sequence). Trimming took off 1 base at V and 9 bases at J, with 18 bases between the two ends. The CDR3 spans 15 residues.

This clonotype has at least ten counts. The chain couples TRBV7-8 to TRBJ2-7; D is unclear. CDR3 length: 13 amino acids. Looked up from germline, CDR1 is SGHVS and CDR2 is FQNEAQ. The germline V and J ends were trimmed by 5 bases and 6 bases, with 14 bases remaining between them. The CDR3 sequence is CASSPQPHSEQYF. The DNA for the CDR3 is TGTGCCAGCAGCCCGCAACCCCACAGCGAGCAGTACTTC. Based on the CDR3 plus reference TRBV7-8 and TRBJ2-7, the full variable domain is GAGVSQSPRYKVAKRGQDVALRCDPISGHVSLFWYQQALGQGPEFLTYFQNEAQLDKSGLPSDRFFAERPEGSVSTLKIQRTQQEDSAVYLCASSPQPHSEQYFGPGTRLTVT.

This clonotype was observed at least ten times. The gene calls are TRBV7-9 and TRBJ2-5, with TRBD1 matching 10 bases. This CDR3 spans 16 amino acids. Losses at the gene ends were 5 bases for V and 2 bases for J; bases not matched to a gene: 8. Germline values: CDR1 SEHNR, CDR2 FQNEAQ (reference sequence). CDR3 nucleotides: TGTGCCAGCAGCAAGCTCCCGGGACAGGGGCAAGAGACCCAGTACTTC. Residues: CASSKLPGQGQETQYF.

This clonotype was observed many times. This chain links TRBV29-1 with TRBJ1-2; 7 bases agree with TRBD1. Germline CDR1 is SQVTM and CDR2 is ANQGSEA. There are 17 residues in the CDR3. J was trimmed by 4 bases and V by 7 bases; bases with no gene match: 21. CDR3 in DNA: TGCAGCGCCAAATTTACGGGACAGATACATTTCATCTATGGCTACACCTTC. Translation gives CSAKFTGQIHFIYGYTF. The whole variable domain, filled in from reference TRBV29-1 and TRBJ1-2, reads SAVISQKPSRDICQRGTSLTIQCQVDSQVTMMFWYRQQPGQSLTLIATANQGSEATYESGFVIDKFPISRPNLTFSTLTVSNMSPEDSSIYLCSAKFTGQIHFIYGYTFGSGTRLTVV.

The rearrangement links TRBV7-9 to TRBJ1-3; TRBD1 is a possible D gene (6 bases). Per the germline V gene, CDR1 is SEHNR and CDR2 is FQNEAQ (reference sequence). The CDR3 covers 16 residues. The V gene lost 1 base and the J gene lost 7 bases, with 17 bases spanning the gap. CDR3 residues: CASSLGWGRMMNTIYF. Here the CDR3 DNA reads TGTGCCAGCAGCTTAGGGTGGGGGCGAATGATGAACACCATATATTTT.